These T cell receptor beta chains were read from a single sample in a study of blood T cell repertoires in COVID-19. Libraries were prepared by immunoSEQ multiplex PCR; TCRdb keeps only in-frame clonotypes and omits some of them. The sample carries approximately 240,000 clones, approximately 86% recorded once. Sequenced: peripheral blood. The receptors originated from a woman over 75 with active or convalescent COVID-19. Both conserved end residues are part of each CDR3. D genes are given only for firm matches. The size field is filled for only some rows; it gives once, few, many or a size class.

TRBJ1-2 | TRBD1 | NA | TRBV6-4 | TGTGCCAGCAGTGCCGAACCCGGGACAGGGTATGGCTACACCTTC | CASSAEPGTGYGYTF
TRBJ1-1 | NA | once | TRBV19 | TGTGCCTCCAAAGGGGGTGGGACTGAAGCTTTCTTT | CASKGGGTEAFF
TRBJ2-3 | NA | NA | TRBV5-4 | TGTGCCAGCAGGTCAGTGGGCGATACGCAGTATTTT | CASRSVGDTQYF
TRBJ1-1 | NA | NA | TRBV29-1 | TGCAGCGTTGGACACCCGAACACTGAAGCTTTCTTT | CSVGHPNTEAFF
TRBJ2-2 | TRBD2 | NA | TRBV7-8 | TGTGCCAGCAGCTTATTAGCGGGAGATGGCGGGGAGCTGTTTTTT | CASSLLAGDGGELFF
TRBJ2-1 | TRBD2 | NA | TRBV19 | TGTGCCAGTAGGATAGCGGGAGAAGGTGAGCAGTTCTTC | CASRIAGEGEQFF
TRBJ1-2 | NA | few | TRBV5-4 | TGTGCCAGCAGCTTGGAGGCAGGTGCAACTAACTATGGCTACACCTTC | CASSLEAGATNYGYTF
TRBJ1-5 | NA | NA | TRBV7-8 | TGTGCCAGCGGGATCGGGGGTAGCAATCAGCCCCAGCATTTT | CASGIGGSNQPQHF
TRBJ2-7 | NA | NA | TRBV7-2 | TGTGCCAGCAGCCCTAGACGGACAGCCACCTACGAGCAGTACTTC | CASSPRRTATYEQYF
TRBJ2-1 | TRBD2 | once | TRBV24-1 | TGTGCCACCAGTGATTTCCGGGGGGCCTACAATGAGCAGTTCTTC | CATSDFRGAYNEQFF
TRBJ2-1 | TRBD2 | NA | TRBV2 | TGTGCCAGCAGTGCGTCCCTAGCGGGGGAGCAGTTCTTC | CASSASLAGEQFF
TRBJ1-5 | TRBD1 | NA | TRBV4-2 | TGTGCCAGCAGCCAAGAGGCAGGGGGTCGAGGTCAGCCCCAGCATTTT | CASSQEAGGRGQPQHF
TRBJ2-7 | TRBD1 | NA | TRBV2 | TGTGCCAGCAGGAGGGGACAGGGGGTCCACGAGCAGTACTTC | CASRRGQGVHEQYF
TRBJ1-1 | NA | NA | TRBV12-3/TRBV12-4 | TGTGCCAGCAGCATGACAGCGAACACTGAAGCTTTCTTT | CASSMTANTEAFF
TRBJ1-3 | TRBD1 | NA | TRBV7-2 | TGTGCCAGCAGCTTTAGTCAGGGGGGCACTGGAAACACCATATATTTT | CASSFSQGGTGNTIYF
TRBJ1-3 | NA | NA | TRBV5-1 | TGCGCCAGCAGCTTGGAGGCAGGGGTTAGAAACACCATATATTTT | CASSLEAGVRNTIYF
TRBJ1-5 | NA | NA | TRBV27 | TGTGCCAGCAGTATAATCTGGAGTCAGCCCCAGCATTTT | CASSIIWSQPQHF
TRBJ1-1 | TRBD1 | NA | TRBV10-3 | TGTGCCATCAGGGGCACTTCAGGGGGCAATGAAGCTTTCTTT | CAIRGTSGGNEAFF
TRBJ1-3 | NA | few | TRBV28 | TGTGCCAGCAGTCCCCGGTTCTCTGGAAACACCATATATTTT | CASSPRFSGNTIYF
TRBJ1-1 | NA | NA | TRBV6-5 | TGTGCCAGCAGTACTCACACTGAAGCTTTCTTT | CASSTHTEAFF
TRBJ2-5 | NA | NA | TRBV2 | TGTGCCAGCAGTTCGTACTCACCGATAGAGACCCAGTACTTC | CASSSYSPIETQYF
TRBJ2-7 | NA | NA | TRBV24-1 | TGTGCCACCGGGACACCCAGCTCCTACGAGCAGTACTTC | CATGTPSSYEQYF
TRBJ1-5 | TRBD1 | NA | TRBV5-1 | TGCGCCAGCAGCGCAGGGGGAATGAGCAATCAGCCCCAGCATTTT | CASSAGGMSNQPQHF
TRBJ2-5 | TRBD2 | NA | TRBV7-9 | TGTGCCAGCAGCACCAGCGGGGGTGCCTCGACCCAGTACTTC | CASSTSGGASTQYF
TRBJ2-5 | TRBD2 | NA | TRBV2 | TGTGCCAGCAAATTCCCCAGCGGGAGCCAAGAGACCCAGTACTTC | CASKFPSGSQETQYF
TRBJ2-7 | NA | few | TRBV5-1 | TGCGCCAGCAGCTCCGGACGGACACTCTCCTACGAGCAGTACTTC | CASSSGRTLSYEQYF
TRBJ1-1 | NA | NA | TRBV30 | TGTGCCTGGAGCAGGGCACGTTGGGGCACTGAAGCTTTCTTT | CAWSRARWGTEAFF
TRBJ1-3 | TRBD1 | NA | TRBV30 | TGTGCCTGGAGTAAGCTGACAGGGGTCCCACTGGGAAACACCATATATTTT | CAWSKLTGVPLGNTIYF
TRBJ1-1 | NA | NA | TRBV18 | TGTGCCAGCTCTGGAGGGAACACTGAAGCTTTCTTT | CASSGGNTEAFF
TRBJ1-2 | TRBD1 | NA | TRBV7-8 | TGTGCCAGCAGCTTAGGACAGGGGGTAGCCTCTAGCTATGGCTACACCTTC | CASSLGQGVASSYGYTF
TRBJ2-7 | TRBD2 | few | TRBV7-9 | TGTGCCAGCAGCCCGGGACTAGCGGGAGCCTACGAGCAGTACTTC | CASSPGLAGAYEQYF
TRBJ1-1 | TRBD1 | NA | TRBV30 | TGTGCCTGGAGTGTAGGGACAGGGGGCGCGAGCACTGAAGCTTTCTTT | CAWSVGTGGASTEAFF
TRBJ1-6 | NA | NA | TRBV3-1/TRBV3-2 | TGTGCCAGCAGCCAAGGCGACGGGATGGCCCTCCACTTT | CASSQGDGMALHF
TRBJ2-7 | TRBD1 | once | TRBV5-1 | TGCGCCAGCAGCTTGAAAGGGACAGGGGTGGTCTACGAGCAGTACTTC | CASSLKGTGVVYEQYF
TRBJ2-7 | NA | NA | TRBV18 | TGTGCCAGCCCCGTAGGGGGGGGCGCGAATCAGTACTTC | CASPVGGGANQYF
TRBJ1-2 | TRBD1 | NA | TRBV10-3 | TGTGCCACTCATTCGCCAGGGGGCTATGGCTACACCTTC | CATHSPGGYGYTF
TRBJ1-2 | TRBD1 | NA | TRBV6-5 | TGTGCCAGCACCGCCGGGACAGTCTATGGCTACACCTTC | CASTAGTVYGYTF
TRBJ2-7 | NA | NA | TRBV28 | TGTGCCAGCAGGCAGGGAACCCGGGGGGAGCAGTACTTC | CASRQGTRGEQYF
TRBJ2-3 | TRBD2 | NA | TRBV20-1 | TGCAGTGCTAGTTTCAGCGGGGGGGCCATAGATACGCAGTATTTT | CSASFSGGAIDTQYF
TRBJ2-7 | NA | NA | TRBV24-1 | TGTGCCACCAGTGATTTGCGTGGGGGCCAGTACTTC | CATSDLRGGQYF
TRBJ2-1 | TRBD2 | NA | TRBV18 | TGTGCCAGCTCACTAACCCCCAGCGGGAGTACCGGCGAGCAGTTCTTC | CASSLTPSGSTGEQFF
TRBJ2-3 | NA | NA | TRBV5-4 | TGTGCCAGCAGCTACCAGGGTCTAGGGGGTGGCACAGATACGCAGTATTTT | CASSYQGLGGGTDTQYF
TRBJ2-1 | TRBD2 | NA | TRBV5-1 | TGCGCCAGCAGCCGCGGGGGTTCGAGCTCCTACAATGAGCAGTTCTTC | CASSRGGSSSYNEQFF
TRBJ1-1 | TRBD1 | NA | TRBV2 | TGTGCCAGCAGTGAATCCACAGGGGGCCGATCTGAAGCTTTCTTT | CASSESTGGRSEAFF
TRBJ2-1 | NA | few | TRBV24-1 | TGTGCCACCAGTGATCGCAAGCTGGAAGCACGCGGTGAGCAGTTCTTC | CATSDRKLEARGEQFF
TRBJ2-7 | NA | NA | TRBV3-1/TRBV3-2 | TGTGCCAGCAGCCAAGGGGGGGGCAGCCCTACCTACGAGCAGTACTTC | CASSQGGGSPTYEQYF